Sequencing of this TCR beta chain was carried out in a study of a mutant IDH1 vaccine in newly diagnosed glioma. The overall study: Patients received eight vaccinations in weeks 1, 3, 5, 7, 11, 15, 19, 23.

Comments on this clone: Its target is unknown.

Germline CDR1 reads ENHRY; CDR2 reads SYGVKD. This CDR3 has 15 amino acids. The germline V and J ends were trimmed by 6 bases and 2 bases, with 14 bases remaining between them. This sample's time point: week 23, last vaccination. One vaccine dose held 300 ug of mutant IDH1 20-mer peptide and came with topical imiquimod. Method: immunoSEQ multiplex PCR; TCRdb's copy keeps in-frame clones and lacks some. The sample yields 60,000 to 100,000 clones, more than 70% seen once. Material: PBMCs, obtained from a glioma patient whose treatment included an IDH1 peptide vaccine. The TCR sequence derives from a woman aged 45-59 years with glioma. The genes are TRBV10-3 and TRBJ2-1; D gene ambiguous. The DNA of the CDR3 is TGTGCCATCAGGATGTCGGTAGTACCCTACAATGAGCAGTTCTTC. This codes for CAIRMSVVPYNEQFF.